This T cell receptor (beta chain) is drawn from a study of T cell changes during pregnancy in multiple sclerosis (dated by TCRdb to between 2018 and 2021). Context from the whole study: The study looked at changes in the T cell repertoire across pregnancy in women with multiple sclerosis.

The library was prepared using the immunoSEQ multiplex PCR assay. TCRdb provides this immuneACCESS table in a form limited to in-frame rearrangements. Some clones are lacking; in checked studies, under half of them reflect an unresolved V gene, and why the rest are absent is not known. The sample yields just over 30,000 clones; about nine tenths were counted once. The ten biggest clones cover 5.5% to 7% of the sample. About this clone itself: Its antigen target is currently unknown. Base-call qualities are not available, and no considerably larger clone is one nucleotide away.

The sequence derives from a female donor with multiple sclerosis, enrolled in a pregnancy study. The sequencing used CD8+ T cells from peripheral blood mononuclear cells, collected in the second trimester of pregnancy.

The DNA reads TGTGCCACCAGCAGAGGGACGGGGGAGACCCAGTACTTC. Translated, this gives CATSRGTGETQYF. The chain was built from TRBV15 and TRBJ2-5; TRBD2 is a possible D gene, resting on 5 matching bases. From a lookup of the germline V gene (reference sequence), CDR1 and CDR2 are LNHNV and YYDKDF. Including the terminal cysteine and phenylalanine, the CDR3 comprises 13 residues. Only CDR3 DNA is held: 39 bases, read in frame from base 1. Cut back by 1 base and 5 bases, the V and J ends lie 8 bases apart.